This T cell receptor (beta chain) emerged from a study of early T cells in non-severe SARS-CoV-2 infection. About the study: Sequenced material consisted of bulk RNA (from unsorted whole blood), and chains were unpaired.

This clonotype occurred a few times. The antigen is undetermined. Germline values: CDR1 SGHTA, CDR2 FQGTGA. Deletions cut 4 bases from V and 4 bases from J, with 9 bases between. The CDR3 has 13 amino acids. Study-wide points: Using VDJdb, the matching emphasized anti-spike CD8 responses while missing private and CD4 specificities.

Each single cDNA molecule received a unique molecular identifier. One entry per CDR3 protein results from TCRdb running MiXCR on the 5' RACE reads. This table holds about 48,000 distinct CDR3 sequences, around 13% found once. This clonotype was sampled from an adult who was a healthcare worker with PCR-confirmed SARS-CoV-2 infection or an uninfected control (not recorded which). The sample comprised whole blood. V and J are TRBV7-3 and TRBJ2-3, with D maybe TRBD2 (5 bases). CDR3 bases: TGTGCCAGCAGCTCGGGGAACTCAGATACGCAGTATTTT. This sequence encodes CASSSGNSDTQYF. Full variable domain (rest looked up from reference TRBV7-3 and TRBJ2-3): GAGVSQTPSNKVTEKGKYVELRCDPISGHTALYWYRQSLGQGPEFLIYFQGTGAADDSGLPNDRFFAVRPEGSVSTLKIQRTERGDSAVYLCASSSGNSDTQYFGPGTRLTVL.